A selection of T cell receptor beta chains follows, all from one sample in a study of blood T cell repertoires in COVID-19. Generated by immunoSEQ multiplex PCR, the TCRdb table keeps only in-frame clones and is missing some. The table has some 210,000 clones, about 87% seen once. Sequenced: PBMCs or T cells enriched from blood (not recorded which). These TCRs come from a man aged 18 to 29 with acute COVID-19. The CDR3 runs from the conserved cysteine through the conserved F or W. The D gene is left open where the match is weak. Expanded clones get a size class; other rows say once, few or many, or leave the size out.

size: NA; D: NA; J: TRBJ1-2; V: TRBV27; DNA: TGTGCCAGCAGTTTATATCCAGATGTCTATGGCTACACCTTC; CDR3: CASSLYPDVYGYTF
size: few; D: NA; J: TRBJ2-3; V: TRBV4-1; DNA: TGCGCCAGCAGCCAAGCCCCGGGTGCAGATACGCAGTATTTT; CDR3: CASSQAPGADTQYF
size: NA; D: TRBD1; J: TRBJ1-2; V: TRBV7-9; DNA: TGTGCCAGCAGCAATACCGCCGGGACAGGCCTACTCCGGGATGGCTACACCTTC; CDR3: CASSNTAGTGLLRDGYTF
size: NA; D: NA; J: TRBJ2-7; V: TRBV3-1/TRBV3-2; DNA: TGTGCCAGCAGCCAATTGATTAGCGTGTTCTACGAGCAGTACTTC; CDR3: CASSQLISVFYEQYF
size: NA; D: NA; J: TRBJ1-1; V: TRBV19; DNA: TGTGCCAGTCGGGAGAACACTGAAGCTTTCTTT; CDR3: CASRENTEAFF
size: NA; D: TRBD1; J: TRBJ1-2; V: TRBV19; DNA: TGTGCCAGTAGTAGACAAGGGGGCTTTCTTGGCTACACCTTC; CDR3: CASSRQGGFLGYTF
size: NA; D: TRBD1; J: TRBJ1-5; V: TRBV28; DNA: TGTGCCAGCAGGCTGGGCAGGGGGCCAGGTTTTCAGCCCCAGCATTTT; CDR3: CASRLGRGPGFQPQHF
size: NA; D: NA; J: TRBJ1-1; V: TRBV5-8; DNA: TGTGCCAGCAACCCCCAGGAACTTAACACTGAAGCTTTCTTT; CDR3: CASNPQELNTEAFF
size: NA; D: TRBD2; J: TRBJ2-3; V: TRBV2; DNA: TGTGCCAGCAGTTTACTAGCGGGAGGCGATACGCAGTATTTT; CDR3: CASSLLAGGDTQYF
size: NA; D: TRBD1; J: TRBJ2-1; V: TRBV27; DNA: TGTGCCAGCAGTCTTGGGACAGGGGGATGGAATGAGCAGTTCTTC; CDR3: CASSLGTGGWNEQFF
size: NA; D: TRBD1; J: TRBJ2-1; V: TRBV30; DNA: TGTGCCTGGGGGGCGGGACAGGGGACCTACAATGAGCAGTTCTTC; CDR3: CAWGAGQGTYNEQFF
size: NA; D: TRBD1; J: TRBJ2-1; V: TRBV7-9; DNA: TGTGCCAGCAGCTTATGGACAGGGCGCTTTGAGCAGTTCTTC; CDR3: CASSLWTGRFEQFF
size: NA; D: TRBD1; J: TRBJ2-1; V: TRBV6-1; DNA: TGTGCCAGCAGTGAACCAGGACAGGGGGTATACAATGAGCAGTTCTTC; CDR3: CASSEPGQGVYNEQFF
size: NA; D: TRBD1; J: TRBJ2-7; V: TRBV20-1; DNA: TGCAGTGCTAGTAACAGGGACAGGGGTACCTACGAGCAGTACTTC; CDR3: CSASNRDRGTYEQYF
size: once; D: TRBD1; J: TRBJ2-1; V: TRBV28; DNA: TGTGCCAGCGGGGGACAGCTCAATGAGCAGTTCTTC; CDR3: CASGGQLNEQFF
size: NA; D: NA; J: TRBJ1-3; V: TRBV9; DNA: TGTGCCAGCAGCGCCGTCAACAGGGATGAGCCAGGAAACACCATATATTTT; CDR3: CASSAVNRDEPGNTIYF
size: NA; D: NA; J: TRBJ1-2; V: TRBV13; DNA: TGTGCCAGCAGCTTTGACGGGGATTTCAGGACCTTC; CDR3: CASSFDGDFRTF
size: NA; D: NA; J: TRBJ1-5; V: TRBV18; DNA: TGTGCCAGCTCTCCGTACAATCAGCCCCAGCATTTT; CDR3: CASSPYNQPQHF
size: NA; D: TRBD2; J: TRBJ2-3; V: TRBV30; DNA: TGTGCCTGGAGTCCGAGGGTGGGGACTAACACAGATACGCAGTATTTT; CDR3: CAWSPRVGTNTDTQYF
size: NA; D: TRBD2; J: TRBJ2-1; V: TRBV7-2; DNA: TGTGCCAGCAGCTTAAAAAGGGGCGTAGCGGGAACCTACAATGAGCAGTTCTTC; CDR3: CASSLKRGVAGTYNEQFF
size: NA; D: TRBD1; J: TRBJ2-7; V: TRBV19; DNA: TGTGCCAGTAGTAGCCAGGGGGTAGCCTACGAGCAGTACTTC; CDR3: CASSSQGVAYEQYF
size: NA; D: NA; J: TRBJ1-1; V: TRBV7-8; DNA: TGTGCCAGCAGCCCCGCCGGAAGGGGGACTGAAGCTTTCTTT; CDR3: CASSPAGRGTEAFF
size: NA; D: NA; J: TRBJ1-1; V: TRBV29-1; DNA: TGCACCGCCATGTCGAACACTGAAGCTTTCTTT; CDR3: CTAMSNTEAFF
size: NA; D: NA; J: TRBJ2-4; V: TRBV4-1; DNA: TGCGCCAGCAGCCGGGGGACTTTACGATACTTC; CDR3: CASSRGTLRYF
size: NA; D: NA; J: TRBJ2-7; V: TRBV5-6; DNA: TGTGCCAGCAGCTTGGCGGGAAACTCCTACGAGCAGTACTTC; CDR3: CASSLAGNSYEQYF
size: NA; D: TRBD2; J: TRBJ2-7; V: TRBV27; DNA: TGTGCCAGCAGTTTGGGCGGGACTAGCGTTTATGACGAGCAGTACTTC; CDR3: CASSLGGTSVYDEQYF
size: NA; D: TRBD1; J: TRBJ1-6; V: TRBV25-1; DNA: TGTGCCAGCAGTGACCCACAGGGGAAGGGCCTTTATTCACCCCTCCACTTT; CDR3: CASSDPQGKGLYSPLHF
size: NA; D: NA; J: TRBJ2-2; V: TRBV24-1; DNA: TGTGCCACCAGTTATAACGGGGAGCTGTTTTTT; CDR3: CATSYNGELFF
size: NA; D: NA; J: TRBJ2-1; V: TRBV7-9; DNA: TGTGCCAGCAGCTTAAAGCGGACCCATACGGGGGAGCAGTTCTTC; CDR3: CASSLKRTHTGEQFF
size: NA; D: NA; J: TRBJ2-1; V: TRBV28; DNA: TGTGCCAGCAGCTCTGGACAGATGGTATACAATGAGCAGTTCTTC; CDR3: CASSSGQMVYNEQFF
size: NA; D: NA; J: TRBJ1-1; V: TRBV9; DNA: TGTGCCAGCAGCGTGCCGATCGCGAGGGGGAGCACTGAAGCTTTCTTT; CDR3: CASSVPIARGSTEAFF
size: NA; D: TRBD1; J: TRBJ1-2; V: TRBV19; DNA: TGTGCCAGTAGTACGGGACAGATCTATGGCTACACCTTC; CDR3: CASSTGQIYGYTF
size: NA; D: TRBD2; J: TRBJ2-2; V: TRBV7-8; DNA: TGTGCCAGCAGCTCTAGCGGCCACCTTAACACCGGGGAGCTGTTTTTT; CDR3: CASSSSGHLNTGELFF
size: NA; D: NA; J: TRBJ1-4; V: TRBV4-1; DNA: TGCGCCAGCAGCCTTCCGGGGACAACTAATGAAAAACTGTTTTTT; CDR3: CASSLPGTTNEKLFF
size: NA; D: NA; J: TRBJ1-6; V: TRBV5-1; DNA: TGCGCCAGCAGCTTGGAACCCCAGGCAGAGCTTTCTTCACCCCTCCACTTT; CDR3: CASSLEPQAELSSPLHF
size: NA; D: TRBD1; J: TRBJ1-5; V: TRBV9; DNA: TGTGCCAGCAGCGTATCTGGGGACAGTCACAATCAGCCCCAGCATTTT; CDR3: CASSVSGDSHNQPQHF
size: NA; D: NA; J: TRBJ1-5; V: TRBV6-5; DNA: TGTGCCAGCAGTAGCGGGGGCAGGAGCAATCAGCCCCAGCATTTT; CDR3: CASSSGGRSNQPQHF
size: NA; D: TRBD2; J: TRBJ2-1; V: TRBV5-4; DNA: TGTGCCAGCAGCTTGGGGGGCGGGAGATCTTACGAGCAGTTCTTC; CDR3: CASSLGGGRSYEQFF
size: NA; D: TRBD1; J: TRBJ1-2; V: TRBV30; DNA: TGTGCCTGGAGGCCTTACGGGACAGAGTATGGCTACACCTTC; CDR3: CAWRPYGTEYGYTF
size: few; D: TRBD1; J: TRBJ1-1; V: TRBV7-9; DNA: TGTGCCAGCAGCCTGTGGGGACAGGGCGGATATAACACTGAAGCTTTCTTT; CDR3: CASSLWGQGGYNTEAFF
size: NA; D: TRBD2; J: TRBJ2-3; V: TRBV7-8; DNA: TGTGCCAGCAGCTCTACCTGGACTAGCGGGATCGGGTCTAGCACAGATACGCAGTATTTT; CDR3: CASSSTWTSGIGSSTDTQYF
size: once; D: NA; J: TRBJ1-1; V: TRBV28; DNA: TGTGCCAGCTTGAGTCCGGGTGTCAGCACTGAAGCTTTCTTT; CDR3: CASLSPGVSTEAFF
size: NA; D: NA; J: TRBJ2-3; V: TRBV18; DNA: TGTGCCAGCTCACCAAGGGAGGGGGGCCCAGATACGCAGTATTTT; CDR3: CASSPREGGPDTQYF
size: NA; D: NA; J: TRBJ1-1; V: TRBV7-9; DNA: TGTGCCAGCAGCTTAGTATGGCCTGAAGCTTTCTTT; CDR3: CASSLVWPEAFF
size: few; D: NA; J: TRBJ1-1; V: TRBV30; DNA: TGTGCCTGTCAAAGCAGGGCCCCCGGCACTGAAGCTTTCTTT; CDR3: CACQSRAPGTEAFF
size: NA; D: TRBD1; J: TRBJ1-2; V: TRBV12-3/TRBV12-4; DNA: TGTGCCAGCAGGCGACAGGGTAGCTATGGCTACACCTTC; CDR3: CASRRQGSYGYTF
size: NA; D: NA; J: TRBJ1-5; V: TRBV18; DNA: TGTGCCAGCTCACCACCTAACGGGGTATTCAATCAGCCCCAGCATTTT; CDR3: CASSPPNGVFNQPQHF
size: NA; D: NA; J: TRBJ2-2; V: TRBV4-1; DNA: TGCGCCAGCAGCCAACCTTCGAACACCGGGGAGCTGTTTTTT; CDR3: CASSQPSNTGELFF
size: once; D: NA; J: TRBJ2-7; V: TRBV5-6; DNA: TGTGCCAGCAGCCCCTTCTCGACTCGTACCAATCCCTACGAGCAGTACTTC; CDR3: CASSPFSTRTNPYEQYF
size: NA; D: NA; J: TRBJ1-5; V: TRBV7-8; DNA: TGTGCCAGCAGCTTAGGGACGGAGGGTGTACAGCCCCAGCATTTT; CDR3: CASSLGTEGVQPQHF
size: NA; D: TRBD1; J: TRBJ2-5; V: TRBV12-3/TRBV12-4; DNA: TGTGCCAGCACCCACAGGGGGCGGGAGACCCAGTACTTC; CDR3: CASTHRGRETQYF
size: NA; D: NA; J: TRBJ2-1; V: TRBV4-2; DNA: TGTGCCAGCAGCCAAGATGGTCTAGCAAGCCCTAATGAGCAGTTCTTC; CDR3: CASSQDGLASPNEQFF
size: NA; D: NA; J: TRBJ1-2; V: TRBV5-8; DNA: TGTGCCAGCAGCGCAAAATCAAGATTGGGCGGCTACACCTTC; CDR3: CASSAKSRLGGYTF